Given below is one T cell receptor beta chain in context. The record originates from a study of control samples from healthy donors and cancer patients. Germline assignment: CDR1 SGHRS and CDR2 YFSETQ. With 1 base removed from V and 8 bases from J, the gap between germline ends came to 6 bases. There are 11 residues in the CDR3. Here immunoSEQ multiplex PCR was the method, and the copy in TCRdb shows in-frame clones only, minus some. The table lists about 110,000 clones, approximately 80% of them singletons, with approximately 6.7% in the top ten. The TCR originated in a man younger than 30 in good health. The chain combines TRBV5-1 with TRBJ1-1; D gene unclear. The specimen sequenced was blood. The CDR3 loop is CASSLKGEAFF. The CDR3 DNA sequence: TGCGCCAGCAGCTTGAAAGGAGAAGCTTTCTTT.